This T cell receptor beta chain is drawn from a study of cytomegalovirus exposure and HLA in healthy donors (dated by TCRdb to about 2017). Context from the whole study: An earlier analysis of roughly 570 of the donors reported 250 to 300 Gb of sequence data and some 110 million unique TCR beta sequences obtained from roughly 180 million T cells. To predict cytomegalovirus infection status, the study combined high-throughput TCR immunosequencing, statistical association of individual TCRs with disease status, and machine learning. Using immunosequencing, the study profiled T cell repertoires from 500 to 800 subjects and related those repertoires to cytomegalovirus serostatus. An earlier analysis of fewer than 700 of the donors applied high-throughput TCR beta sequencing to assess whether each TCR beta V gene segment acted as functional or pseudogenic. The aim of the study was to test whether cataloging public T cell receptors could identify signatures of past pathogen exposure. All discovery cohort repertoires had been generated on a single sequencing platform. Besides the first cohort of around 700 subjects, a separate validation cohort made up of 120 different subjects was used. Of the roughly 410 genotyped donors, approximately 80% were placed in the genetic ancestry cluster associated with self-reported Caucasian donors. Because of strong linkage in the cohort, 4 to 6 DR-DQ haplotypes were treated as single units for association and clustering. In a later analysis, previously published TCR beta repertoires from several hundred donors were re-analyzed and high-resolution HLA genotyping was added so that TCR occurrence patterns could be studied. In a later genetic analysis, genome-wide SNP genotypes for about 65% of the 666 donors were used, and that subset was treated as a discovery cohort. Donor age, sex, ethnicity and CMV serostatus were compiled together with the repertoire data. Approximately 300 gigabases of sequencing data and around 80 million unique TCR sequences made up an early release that covered 640 HLA-typed donors. Among some 410 genotyped donors of the cohort, an average of around 240,000 unique TCR beta nucleotide sequences were sequenced per donor, 15% to 20% of them non-productive. The number of typed donors differed by locus: about 620-630 for A, B, C, DRB1 and DQB1; 522 for DQA1; fewer than 610 for DPA1; and about 450 for DPB1. Rather than drawing on any new phenotypic data, the later analysis identified candidate immune exposures from TCR beta sequences and the way those sequences occurred across donors. Class I and class II HLA loci were covered by the typing at four-digit resolution.

With regard to this clone: Its antigen remains undetermined. Per-nucleotide qualities are absent, and no much larger clonotype sits a single base away.

The germline V gene specifies SGHRS as CDR1 and YFSETQ as CDR2. The CDR3 goes from the cysteine to the phenylalanine over 15 residues. The only DNA kept is the CDR3, 45 bases in frame from the first base. Relative to germline, V is missing 4 bases and J is missing 4 bases, with 6 bases of the junction outside any gene match. Study-wide findings and limitations: The study listed over 150 TCR beta chains as associated with cytomegalovirus. Most TCR sequences were seen in very few donors, while some public TCRs were found in many individuals. This cohort had only TCR beta chains sequenced, and the lack of alpha or paired-chain data limited which features could be detected. Some IMGT-functional V segments, including TRBV6-2 and TRBV6-3, could not be distinguished by the 87-base-pair reads and were therefore excluded. In a later analysis, the rate of TCR association differed among HLA loci, with DRB1 alleles having the most associated TCRs and HLA-C alleles having the fewest. Compared with equally common non-associated chains, HLA-associated TCR beta chains in a later analysis were more clonally expanded and had lower generation probabilities. A cluster of highly shared sequence variants was judged likely to be a technical artifact of the sequencing pipeline. Because HLA typing was missing for some donors at each locus, association tests included only the typed subset. Three of the identified cytomegalovirus-associated TCR beta chains were confirmed in vitro to be specific for cytomegalovirus antigens. For the cohort, immune exposure information was limited to CMV serostatus. Linkage disequilibrium might explain the correlated functional status among segregating V segments, but an unknown experimental factor could not be excluded. Assigning TCR associations to individual alleles was difficult when HLA alleles, especially DR and DQ, strongly co-occurred. In an earlier analysis of a few hundred of the donors, most TCR beta V segments were observed in productive rearrangements about 87% or about 30% of the time, broadly matching IMGT annotations. According to a later analysis, parvovirus B19, influenza, CMV and Epstein-Barr virus appeared linked to several top co-occurrence clusters. Cytomegalovirus status was reported to be diagnosed by the classifier with high specificity and sensitivity in both the original and validation cohorts. Most CMV-associated TCR beta chains appeared to be HLA-restricted in a later analysis, and the HLA associations seemed to be driven largely by CMV exposure. According to the authors, the approach could potentially be generalized to other disease states and immunological phenotypes. Compared with the roughly 600-donor mean, donors in an Asian-associated ancestry cluster had fewer N-insertions in productive TCRs, according to a later genetic analysis. A further reported finding was that TCR beta sequences accurately predicted the HLA-A and HLA-B alleles for most subjects in the first cohort. Sequencing depth was assumed to be roughly uniform across donors in the presence/absence analyses, though that assumption may not hold. Because counts were too low, under 20 rarely observed V segments, including chromosome 9 orphons, were left out of the earlier analysis of 587 of the donors. At a false discovery rate of 0.05, a later analysis linked 16,951 TCR beta sequences to specific HLA alleles. An association between a missense DCLRE1C variant and V-gene and J-gene trimming of TCR beta chains was found in a later genetic analysis and replicated in an independent cohort.

Libraries were built with the immunoSEQ multiplex PCR assay. For the multiplex PCR, a mixture combining 60 forward primers for TCR Vbeta segments and 13 reverse primers for TCR Jbeta segments was used. The CDR3 region of rearranged TCR beta genes was amplified from genomic DNA by a multiplex PCR assay. The Illumina HiSeq System was used to sequence the amplified TCR beta libraries as 87-base-pair reads. As for the original processing: Across the 500 to 850 repertoires, a later analysis counted tens of millions of unique TCR beta chains, 9 million to 14 million of which were shared by at least two donors. Raw reads were error-corrected and collapsed into unique sequences with a nearest-neighbor algorithm that merged closely related sequences to remove PCR and sequencing errors. To assign V, D and J gene segments, CDR3 sequences were aligned to IMGT reference sequences. Each retained sequence needed at least a six-nucleotide match to both a V gene segment and a J gene segment. A rearrangement was called productive if the CDR3 had no stop codons and remained in frame with V and J, and every other rearrangement was called non-productive. Following IMGT convention, CDR3 was defined as the stretch from the second conserved V-encoded cysteine up to the conserved J-encoded phenylalanine. Sequences without an unambiguous match to a single V gene segment were excluded from the earlier analysis of several hundred of the donors. An earlier analysis of 587 of the donors classified V segments as functional when productive rearrangements were above 56.7% and as segregating when the standard deviation between donors was above 5%. A statistical classification framework was built for diagnosing cytomegalovirus status from the catalog of TCR beta chain sequences. V and J gene assignment, in a later analysis, came from comparing TCR nucleotide sequences with IMGT/GENE-DB human TR gene sequences. The TCRdist pipeline was used in a later analysis to assign CDR3 sequences and most-parsimonious VDJ recombination scenarios. A later analysis defined each TCR beta chain by its CDR3 amino acid sequence plus V-gene family, and excluded reads lacking a unique V-gene family. To address suspected cross-contamination and a sequencing artifact, a later analysis removed approximately 600 highly shared, low-generation-probability nucleotide sequences. A later analysis calculated a clonal expansion index for each public chain from normalized within-repertoire ranks of inferred template counts. In a later analysis, generation probabilities were computed using a VDJ recombination model fitted to out-of-frame rearrangements, and the results were checked against IGoR. Hypergeometric tests were used in a later analysis to score TCR-TCR, TCR-HLA and TCR-CMV co-occurrence, with a repertoire-size bias correction applied to the TCR pairs. A later analysis estimated false discovery rates by permuting HLA or CMV assignments 20 times. In a later analysis, co-occurring TCRs were grouped using DBSCAN, with TCRdist sequence similarity added in when clustering inside HLA-allele-positive subsets. For co-occurrence clustering, repertoires with fewer than 30,000 or more than 120,000 public chains were excluded, along with about five repertoires with anomalous nucleotide sharing. What TCRdb holds here is the immuneACCESS table cut down to in-frame rearrangements. Part of the clones is not present; checked against another copy, under half of the missing clones reflect an unresolved V gene, and the others are unexplained. That table is the source of V, J and clone size, and D and trimming were worked out from the DNA. Across this sample there are about 180,000 clones, with approximately 82% seen only once. The top ten constitute around 1.2% of the sample.

The cohort was made up of approximately 670 healthy bone marrow donors. Cohort members were all nominally healthy when sampled, although unrecorded immune exposures were likely present. The donor tested CMV seropositive and was one of the 289 seropositive cohort members. A peripheral blood sample was collected from each donor, and TCR beta sequencing was performed on peripheral blood mononuclear cells. Genomic DNA extraction from the blood cell samples was performed with the Qiagen DNeasy Blood Extraction Kit. Input material: PBMCs. The origin of this receptor is a girl aged 2-10 years in good health and CMV-seropositive. The chain couples TRBV5-1 to TRBJ1-4; TRBD1 matches 8 bases in the middle. The CDR3 loop reads CASSPTTGVNEKLFF. The bases read TGCGCCAGCAGCCCCACGACAGGGGTTAATGAAAAACTGTTTTTT. Where the CDR3 stops, the reference TRBV5-1 and TRBJ1-4 genes take over; the full variable domain is KAGVTQTPRYLIKTRGQQVTLSCSPISGHRSVSWYQQTPGQGLQFLFEYFSETQRNKGNFPGRFSGRQFSNSRSEMNVSTLELGDSALYLCASSPTTGVNEKLFFGSGTQLSVL.